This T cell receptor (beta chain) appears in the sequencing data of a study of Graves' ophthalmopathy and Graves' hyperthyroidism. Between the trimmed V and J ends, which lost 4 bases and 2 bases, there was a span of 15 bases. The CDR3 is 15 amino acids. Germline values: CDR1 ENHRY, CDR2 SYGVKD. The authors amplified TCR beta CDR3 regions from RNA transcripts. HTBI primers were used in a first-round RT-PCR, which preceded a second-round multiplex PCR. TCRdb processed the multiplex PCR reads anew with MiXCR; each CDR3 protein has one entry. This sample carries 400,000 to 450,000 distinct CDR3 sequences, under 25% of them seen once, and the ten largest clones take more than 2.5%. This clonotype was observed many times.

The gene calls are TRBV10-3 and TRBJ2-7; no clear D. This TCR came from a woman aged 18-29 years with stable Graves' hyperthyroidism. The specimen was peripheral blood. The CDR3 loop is CAISGLGQAPYEQYF. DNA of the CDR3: TGTGCCATCAGTGGGCTTGGGCAGGCCCCCTACGAGCAGTACTTC.